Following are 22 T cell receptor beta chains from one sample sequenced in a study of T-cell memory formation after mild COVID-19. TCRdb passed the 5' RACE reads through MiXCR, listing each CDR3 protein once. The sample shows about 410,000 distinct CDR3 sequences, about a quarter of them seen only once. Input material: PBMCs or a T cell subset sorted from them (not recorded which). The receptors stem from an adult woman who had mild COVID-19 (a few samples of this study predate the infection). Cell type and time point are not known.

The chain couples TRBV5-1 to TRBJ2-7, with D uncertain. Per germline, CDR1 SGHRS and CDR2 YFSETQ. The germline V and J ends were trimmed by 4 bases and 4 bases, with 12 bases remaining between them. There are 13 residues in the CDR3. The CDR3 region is CASSKDALYEQYF. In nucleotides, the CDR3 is TGCGCCAGCAGCAAGGACGCACTGTACGAGCAGTACTTC.

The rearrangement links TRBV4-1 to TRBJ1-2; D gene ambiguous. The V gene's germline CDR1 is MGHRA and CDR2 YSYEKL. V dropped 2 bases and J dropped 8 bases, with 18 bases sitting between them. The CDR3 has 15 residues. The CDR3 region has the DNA TGCGCCAGCAGCCAAATGGTTGGCCCCGGTGCGGGCTACACCTTC. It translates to CASSQMVGPGAGYTF.

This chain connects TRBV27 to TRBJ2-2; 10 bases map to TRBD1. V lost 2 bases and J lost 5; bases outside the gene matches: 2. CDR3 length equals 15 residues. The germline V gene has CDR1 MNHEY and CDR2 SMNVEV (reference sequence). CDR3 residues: CASSLGQGDTGELFF. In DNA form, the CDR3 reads TGTGCCAGCAGTTTAGGACAGGGGGATACCGGGGAGCTGTTTTTT.

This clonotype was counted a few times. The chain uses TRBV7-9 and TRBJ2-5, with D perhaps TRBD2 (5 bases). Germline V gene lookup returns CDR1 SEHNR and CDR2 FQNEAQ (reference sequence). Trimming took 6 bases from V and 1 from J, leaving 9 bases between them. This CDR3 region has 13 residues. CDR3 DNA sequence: TGTGCCAGCAGGGGTAGCGCCCAAGAGACCCAGTACTTC. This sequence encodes CASRGSAQETQYF.

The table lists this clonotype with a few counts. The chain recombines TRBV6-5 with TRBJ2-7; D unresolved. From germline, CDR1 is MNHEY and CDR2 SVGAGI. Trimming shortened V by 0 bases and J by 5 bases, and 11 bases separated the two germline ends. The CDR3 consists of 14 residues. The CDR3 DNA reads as TGTGCCAGCAGTTACTCGATAGGGTTGAACGAGCAGTACTTC. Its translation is CASSYSIGLNEQYF.

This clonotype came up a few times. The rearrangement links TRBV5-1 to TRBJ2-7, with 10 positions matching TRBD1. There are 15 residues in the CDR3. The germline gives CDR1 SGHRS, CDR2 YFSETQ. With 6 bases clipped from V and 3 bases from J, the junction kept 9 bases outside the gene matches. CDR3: CASNRQGAEGYEQYF. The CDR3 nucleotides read TGCGCCAGCAATAGACAGGGGGCGGAGGGCTACGAGCAGTACTTC.

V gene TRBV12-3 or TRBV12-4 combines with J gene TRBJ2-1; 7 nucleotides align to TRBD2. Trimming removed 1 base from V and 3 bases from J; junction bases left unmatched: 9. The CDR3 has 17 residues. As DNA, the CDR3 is TGTGCCAGCAGTTTAGGGCTAGCGGAAGGAGGCTACAATGAGCAGTTCTTC. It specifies CASSLGLAEGGYNEQFF.

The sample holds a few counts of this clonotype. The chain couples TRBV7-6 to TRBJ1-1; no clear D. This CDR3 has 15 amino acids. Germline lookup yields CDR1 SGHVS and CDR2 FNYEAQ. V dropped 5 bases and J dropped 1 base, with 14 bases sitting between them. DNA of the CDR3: TGTGCCAGCAGCCATAGGGTGGCGGCGAACACTGAAGCTTTCTTT. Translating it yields CASSHRVAANTEAFF.

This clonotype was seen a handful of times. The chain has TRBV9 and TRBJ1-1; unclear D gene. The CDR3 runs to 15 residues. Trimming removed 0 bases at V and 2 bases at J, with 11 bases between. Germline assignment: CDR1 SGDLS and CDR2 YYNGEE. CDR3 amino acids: CASSVEDGINTEAFF. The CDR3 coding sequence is TGTGCCAGCAGCGTAGAAGACGGAATTAACACTGAAGCTTTCTTT. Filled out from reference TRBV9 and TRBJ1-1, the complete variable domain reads DSGVTQTPKHLITATGQRVTLRCSPRSGDLSVYWYQQSLDQGLQFLIQYYNGEERAKGNILERFSAQQFPDLHSELNLSSLELGDSALYFCASSVEDGINTEAFFGQGTRLTVV.

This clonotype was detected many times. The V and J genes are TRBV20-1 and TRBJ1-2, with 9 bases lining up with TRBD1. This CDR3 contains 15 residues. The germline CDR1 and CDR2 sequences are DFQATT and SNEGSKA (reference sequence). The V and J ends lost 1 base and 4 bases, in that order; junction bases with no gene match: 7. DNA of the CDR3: TGCAGTGCTAGAGGCCCGACAGGGGGGAGCTATGGCTACACCTTC. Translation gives CSARGPTGGSYGYTF.

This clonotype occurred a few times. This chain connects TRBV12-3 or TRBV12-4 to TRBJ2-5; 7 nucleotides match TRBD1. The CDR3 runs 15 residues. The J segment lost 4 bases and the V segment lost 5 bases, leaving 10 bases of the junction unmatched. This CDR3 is CASSPRGGGGETQYF. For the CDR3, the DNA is TGTGCCAGCAGTCCGAGAGGGGGCGGAGGAGAGACCCAGTACTTC.

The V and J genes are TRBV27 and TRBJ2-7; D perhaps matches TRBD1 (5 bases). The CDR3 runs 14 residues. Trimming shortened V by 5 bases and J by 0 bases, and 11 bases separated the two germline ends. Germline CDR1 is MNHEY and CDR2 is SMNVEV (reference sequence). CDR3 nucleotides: TGTGCCAGCAGTCATACAGGTAGCTCCTACGAGCAGTACTTC. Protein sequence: CASSHTGSSYEQYF.

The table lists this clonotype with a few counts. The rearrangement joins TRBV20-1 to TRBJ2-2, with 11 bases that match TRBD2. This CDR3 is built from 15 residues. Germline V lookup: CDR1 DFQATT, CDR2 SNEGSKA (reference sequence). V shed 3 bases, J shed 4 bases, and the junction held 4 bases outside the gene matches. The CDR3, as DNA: TGCAGTGCTAGGCCTAGCGGGAGGAGCACCGGGGAGCTGTTTTTT. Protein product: CSARPSGRSTGELFF.

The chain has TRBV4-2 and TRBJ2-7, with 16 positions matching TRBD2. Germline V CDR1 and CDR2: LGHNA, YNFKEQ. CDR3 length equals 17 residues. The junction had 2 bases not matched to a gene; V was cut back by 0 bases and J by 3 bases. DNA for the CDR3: TGTGCCAGCAGCCAAGAGGGACTAGCGGGAGGGTACTACGAGCAGTACTTC. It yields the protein CASSQEGLAGGYYEQYF.

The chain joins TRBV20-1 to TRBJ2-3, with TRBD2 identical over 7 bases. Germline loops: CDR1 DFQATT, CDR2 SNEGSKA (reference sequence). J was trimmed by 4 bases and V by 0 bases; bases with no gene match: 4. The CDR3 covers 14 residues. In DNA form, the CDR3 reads TGCAGTGCTAGAGATCCGGGAGGTTCAGATACGCAGTATTTT. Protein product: CSARDPGGSDTQYF.

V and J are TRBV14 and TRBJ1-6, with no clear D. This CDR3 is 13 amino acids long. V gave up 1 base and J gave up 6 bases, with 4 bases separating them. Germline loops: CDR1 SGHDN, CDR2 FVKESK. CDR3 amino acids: CASSQAGNSPLHF. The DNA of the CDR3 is TGTGCCAGCAGCCAAGCCGGTAATTCACCCCTCCACTTT.

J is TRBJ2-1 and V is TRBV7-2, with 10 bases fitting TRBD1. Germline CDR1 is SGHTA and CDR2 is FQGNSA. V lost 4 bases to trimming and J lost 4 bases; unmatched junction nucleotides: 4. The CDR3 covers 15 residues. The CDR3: CASSSRTGGYNEQFF. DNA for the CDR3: TGTGCCAGCAGCTCCCGGACAGGGGGGTACAATGAGCAGTTCTTC. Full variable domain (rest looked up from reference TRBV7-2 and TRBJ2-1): GAGVSQSPSNKVTEKGKDVELRCDPISGHTALYWYRQSLGQGLEFLIYFQGNSAPDKSGLPSDRFSAERTGGSVSTLTIQRTQQEDSAVYLCASSSRTGGYNEQFFGPGTRLTVL.

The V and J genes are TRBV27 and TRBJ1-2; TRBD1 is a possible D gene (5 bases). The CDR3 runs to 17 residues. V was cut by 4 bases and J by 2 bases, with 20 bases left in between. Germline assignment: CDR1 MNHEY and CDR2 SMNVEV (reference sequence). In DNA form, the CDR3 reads TGTGCCAGCAGTTCCATACTCCTCCGGGGGGGGAACTATGGCTACACCTTC. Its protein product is CASSSILLRGGNYGYTF.

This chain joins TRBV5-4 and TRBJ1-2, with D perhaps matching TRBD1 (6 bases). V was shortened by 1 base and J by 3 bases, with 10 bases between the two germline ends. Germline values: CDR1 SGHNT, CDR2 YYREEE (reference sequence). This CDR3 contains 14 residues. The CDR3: CASSLHRADYGYTF. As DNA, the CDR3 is TGTGCCAGCAGCTTGCACAGGGCTGACTATGGCTACACCTTC. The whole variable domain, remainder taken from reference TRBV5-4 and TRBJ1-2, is ETGVTQSPTHLIKTRGQQVTLRCSSQSGHNTVSWYQQALGQGPQFIFQYYREEENGRGNFPPRFSGLQFPNYSSELNVNALELDDSALYLCASSLHRADYGYTFGSGTRLTVV.

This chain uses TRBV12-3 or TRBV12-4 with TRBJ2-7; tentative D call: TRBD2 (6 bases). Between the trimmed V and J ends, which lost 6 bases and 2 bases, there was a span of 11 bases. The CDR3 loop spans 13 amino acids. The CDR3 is CASRISGAYEQYF. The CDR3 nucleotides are TGTGCCAGCAGGATTAGCGGAGCCTACGAGCAGTACTTC.

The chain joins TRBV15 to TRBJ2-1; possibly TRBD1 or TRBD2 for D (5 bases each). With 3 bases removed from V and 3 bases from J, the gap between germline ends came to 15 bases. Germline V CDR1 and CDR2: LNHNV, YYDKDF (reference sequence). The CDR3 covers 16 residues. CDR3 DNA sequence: TGTGCCACCAGCAGCACCACGGGACCCCTCTACAATGAGCAGTTCTTC. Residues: CATSSTTGPLYNEQFF.

This CDR3 reads CASTTAGQPQHF. The CDR3 DNA sequence: TGTGCCAGCACCACAGCAGGGCAGCCCCAGCATTTT. The chain recombines TRBV12-3 or TRBV12-4 with TRBJ1-5; possibly TRBD1 for D (5 bases). The V gene lost 7 bases and the J gene lost 7 bases, with 11 bases spanning the gap. This CDR3 comprises 12 residues.